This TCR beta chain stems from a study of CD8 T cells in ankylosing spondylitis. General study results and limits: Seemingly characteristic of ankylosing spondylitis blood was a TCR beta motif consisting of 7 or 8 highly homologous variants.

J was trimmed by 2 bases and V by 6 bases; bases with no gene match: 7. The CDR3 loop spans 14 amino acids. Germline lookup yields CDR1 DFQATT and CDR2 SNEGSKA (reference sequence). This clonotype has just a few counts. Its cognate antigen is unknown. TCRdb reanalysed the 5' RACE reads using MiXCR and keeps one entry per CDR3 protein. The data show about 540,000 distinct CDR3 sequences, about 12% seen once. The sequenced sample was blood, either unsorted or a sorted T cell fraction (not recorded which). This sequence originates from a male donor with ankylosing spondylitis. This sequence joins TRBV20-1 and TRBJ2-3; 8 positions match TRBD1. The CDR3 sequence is CSATDRVNTDTQYF. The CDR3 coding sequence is TGCAGTGCGACGGACAGGGTGAACACAGATACGCAGTATTTT.